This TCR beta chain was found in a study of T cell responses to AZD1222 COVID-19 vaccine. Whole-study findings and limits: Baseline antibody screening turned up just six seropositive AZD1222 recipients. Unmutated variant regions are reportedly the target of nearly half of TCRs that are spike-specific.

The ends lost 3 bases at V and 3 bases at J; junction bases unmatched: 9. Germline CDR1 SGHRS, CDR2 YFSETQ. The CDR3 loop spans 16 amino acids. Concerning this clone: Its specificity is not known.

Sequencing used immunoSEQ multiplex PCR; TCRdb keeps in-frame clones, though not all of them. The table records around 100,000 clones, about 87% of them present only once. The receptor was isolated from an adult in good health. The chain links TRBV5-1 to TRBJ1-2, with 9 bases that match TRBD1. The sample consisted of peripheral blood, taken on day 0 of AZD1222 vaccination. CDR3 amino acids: CASSWGTGRKDYGYTF. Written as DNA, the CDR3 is TGCGCCAGCAGCTGGGGGACAGGGAGGAAAGACTATGGCTACACCTTC.